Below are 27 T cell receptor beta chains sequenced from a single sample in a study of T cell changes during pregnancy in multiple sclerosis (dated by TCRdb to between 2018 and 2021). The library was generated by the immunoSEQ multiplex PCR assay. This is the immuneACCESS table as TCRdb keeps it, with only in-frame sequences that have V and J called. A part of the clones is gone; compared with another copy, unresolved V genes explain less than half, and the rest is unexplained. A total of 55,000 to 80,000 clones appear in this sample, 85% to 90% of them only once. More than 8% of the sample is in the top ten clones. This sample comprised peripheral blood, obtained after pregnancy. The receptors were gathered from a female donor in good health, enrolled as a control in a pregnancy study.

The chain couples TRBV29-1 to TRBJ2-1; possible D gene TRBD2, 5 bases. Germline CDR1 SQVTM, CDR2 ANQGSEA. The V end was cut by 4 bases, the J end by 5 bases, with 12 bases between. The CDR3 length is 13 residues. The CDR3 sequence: CSVARVGNNEQFF. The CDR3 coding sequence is TGCAGCGTTGCGAGGGTAGGGAACAATGAGCAGTTCTTC.

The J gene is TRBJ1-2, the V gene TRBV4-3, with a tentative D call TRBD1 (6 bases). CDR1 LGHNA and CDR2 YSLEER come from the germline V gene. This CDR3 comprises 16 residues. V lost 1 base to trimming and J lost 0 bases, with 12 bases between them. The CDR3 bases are TGCGCCAGCAGCCAAGGGCCCGGACAGACTAACTATGGCTACACCTTC. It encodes CASSQGPGQTNYGYTF.

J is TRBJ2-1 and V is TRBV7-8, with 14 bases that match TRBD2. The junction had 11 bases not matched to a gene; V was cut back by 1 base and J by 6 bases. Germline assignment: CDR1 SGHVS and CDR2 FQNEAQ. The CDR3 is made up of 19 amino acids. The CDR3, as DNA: TGTGCCAGCAGCTTAGAGGGTATGGGACTAGCGGGAGTATCCAATGAGCAGTTCTTC. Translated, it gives CASSLEGMGLAGVSNEQFF.

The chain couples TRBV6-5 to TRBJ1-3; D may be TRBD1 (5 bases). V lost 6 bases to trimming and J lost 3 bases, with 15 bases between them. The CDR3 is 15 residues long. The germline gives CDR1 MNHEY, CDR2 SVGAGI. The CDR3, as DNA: TGTGCCAGCAGGAGGGGAGGGTTAAATGGAAACACCATATATTTT. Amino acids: CASRRGGLNGNTIYF.

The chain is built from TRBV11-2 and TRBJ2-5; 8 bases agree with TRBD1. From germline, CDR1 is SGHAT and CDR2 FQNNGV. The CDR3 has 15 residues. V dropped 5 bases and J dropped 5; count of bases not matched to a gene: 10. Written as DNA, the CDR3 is TGTGCCAGCAGCCCGGACAGGGTGTTCGGGGAGACCCAGTACTTC. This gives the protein CASSPDRVFGETQYF.

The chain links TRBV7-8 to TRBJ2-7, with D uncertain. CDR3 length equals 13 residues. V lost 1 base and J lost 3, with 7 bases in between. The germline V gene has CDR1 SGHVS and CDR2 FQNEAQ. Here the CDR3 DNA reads TGTGCCAGCAGCTTAGGACTTAACTACGAGCAGTACTTC. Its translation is CASSLGLNYEQYF.

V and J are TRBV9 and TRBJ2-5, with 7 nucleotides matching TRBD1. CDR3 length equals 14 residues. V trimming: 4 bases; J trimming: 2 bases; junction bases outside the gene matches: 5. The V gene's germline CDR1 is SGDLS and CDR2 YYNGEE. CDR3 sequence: CASSSGQIQETQYF. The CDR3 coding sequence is TGTGCCAGCAGCTCGGGACAGATACAAGAGACCCAGTACTTC.

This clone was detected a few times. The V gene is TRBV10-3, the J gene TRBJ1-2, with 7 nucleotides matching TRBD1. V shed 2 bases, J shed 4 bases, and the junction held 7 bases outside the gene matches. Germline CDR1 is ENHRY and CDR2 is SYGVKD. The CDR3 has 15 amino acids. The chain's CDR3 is CAISEGGTDIYGYTF. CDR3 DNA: TGTGCCATCAGTGAGGGTGGGACAGACATCTATGGCTACACCTTC.

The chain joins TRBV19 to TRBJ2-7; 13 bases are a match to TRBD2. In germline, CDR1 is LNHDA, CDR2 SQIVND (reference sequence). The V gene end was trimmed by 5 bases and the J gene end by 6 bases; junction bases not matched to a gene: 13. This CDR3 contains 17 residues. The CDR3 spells CASSPITGTSGMAEQYF. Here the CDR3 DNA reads TGTGCCAGTAGTCCTATAACCGGGACTAGCGGGATGGCCGAGCAGTACTTC.

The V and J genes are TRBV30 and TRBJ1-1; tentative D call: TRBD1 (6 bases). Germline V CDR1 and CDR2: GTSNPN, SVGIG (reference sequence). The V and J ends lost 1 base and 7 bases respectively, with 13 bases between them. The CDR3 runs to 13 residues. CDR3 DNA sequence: TGTGCCTGGAGTGGACCCAGGGGAGATGAAGCTTTCTTT. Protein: CAWSGPRGDEAFF. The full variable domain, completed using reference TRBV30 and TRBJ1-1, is SQTIHQWPATLVQPVGSPLSLECTVEGTSNPNLYWYRQAAGRGLQLLFYSVGIGQISSEVPQNLSASRPQDRQFILSSKKLLLSDSGFYLCAWSGPRGDEAFFGQGTRLTVV.

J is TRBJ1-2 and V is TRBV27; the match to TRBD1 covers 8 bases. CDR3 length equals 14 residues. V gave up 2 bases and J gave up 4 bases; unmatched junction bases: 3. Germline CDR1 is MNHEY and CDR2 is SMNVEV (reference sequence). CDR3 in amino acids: CASSLRQGSYGYTF. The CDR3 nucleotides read TGTGCCAGCAGTTTAAGACAGGGGTCCTATGGCTACACCTTC.

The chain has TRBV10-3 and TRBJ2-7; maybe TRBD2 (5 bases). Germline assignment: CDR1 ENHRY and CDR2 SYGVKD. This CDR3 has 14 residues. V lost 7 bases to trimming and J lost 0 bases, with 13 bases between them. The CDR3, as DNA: TGTGCCATCAAGTTGGACTTCGCCTCCTACGAGCAGTACTTC. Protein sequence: CAIKLDFASYEQYF.

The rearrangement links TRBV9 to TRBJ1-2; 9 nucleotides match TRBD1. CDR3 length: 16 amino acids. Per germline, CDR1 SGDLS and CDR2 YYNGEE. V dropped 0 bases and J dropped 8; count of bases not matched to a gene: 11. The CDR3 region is CASSVGDRVDNGGYTF. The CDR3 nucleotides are TGTGCCAGCAGCGTAGGGGACAGGGTGGATAATGGCGGCTACACCTTC.

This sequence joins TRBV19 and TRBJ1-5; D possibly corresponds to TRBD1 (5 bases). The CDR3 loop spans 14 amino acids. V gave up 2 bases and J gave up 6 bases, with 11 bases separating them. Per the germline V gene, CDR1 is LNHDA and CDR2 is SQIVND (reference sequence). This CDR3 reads CASSIRGWGQPQHF. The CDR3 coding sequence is TGTGCCAGTAGTATAAGGGGTTGGGGTCAGCCCCAGCATTTT.

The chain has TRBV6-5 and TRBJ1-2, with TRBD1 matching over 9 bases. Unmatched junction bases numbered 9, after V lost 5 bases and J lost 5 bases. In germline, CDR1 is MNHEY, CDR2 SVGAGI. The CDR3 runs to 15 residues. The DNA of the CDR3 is TGTGCCAGCAGTATCCGACAGGGGGGTGGGTATGGCTACACCTTC. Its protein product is CASSIRQGGGYGYTF.

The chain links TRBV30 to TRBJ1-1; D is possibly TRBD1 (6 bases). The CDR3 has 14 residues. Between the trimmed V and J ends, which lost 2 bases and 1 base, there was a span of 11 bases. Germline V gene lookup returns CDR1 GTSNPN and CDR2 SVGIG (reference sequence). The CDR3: CAWSSGTTNTEAFF. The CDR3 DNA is TGTGCCTGGAGTTCCGGGACAACGAACACTGAAGCTTTCTTT.

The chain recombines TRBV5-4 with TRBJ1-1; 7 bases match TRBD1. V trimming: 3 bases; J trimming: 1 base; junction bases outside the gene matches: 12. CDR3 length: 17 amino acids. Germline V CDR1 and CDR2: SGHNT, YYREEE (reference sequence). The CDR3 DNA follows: TGTGCCAGCAGCTCAGGGGGACAGTTTGGGCGGAACACTGAAGCTTTCTTT. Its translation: CASSSGGQFGRNTEAFF.

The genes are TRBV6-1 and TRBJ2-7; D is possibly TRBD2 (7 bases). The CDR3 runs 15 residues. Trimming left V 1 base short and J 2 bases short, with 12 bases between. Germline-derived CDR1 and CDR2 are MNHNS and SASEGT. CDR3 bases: TGTGCCAGCAGTGAAGGCGGGGGCCCGCCCTACGAGCAGTACTTC. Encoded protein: CASSEGGGPPYEQYF.

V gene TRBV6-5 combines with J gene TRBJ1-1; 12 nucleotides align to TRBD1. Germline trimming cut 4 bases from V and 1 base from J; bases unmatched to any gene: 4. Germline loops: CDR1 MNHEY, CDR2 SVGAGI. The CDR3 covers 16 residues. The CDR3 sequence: CASSSGTGGKNTEAFF. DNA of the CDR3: TGTGCCAGCAGTTCCGGGACAGGGGGCAAGAACACTGAAGCTTTCTTT.

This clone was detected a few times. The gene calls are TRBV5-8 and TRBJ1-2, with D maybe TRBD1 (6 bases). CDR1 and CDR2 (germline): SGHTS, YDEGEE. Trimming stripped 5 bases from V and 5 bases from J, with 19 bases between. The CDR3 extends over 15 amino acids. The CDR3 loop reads CASRNDGGPYYGYTF. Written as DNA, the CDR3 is TGTGCCAGCAGAAACGACGGGGGGCCCTATTATGGCTACACCTTC.

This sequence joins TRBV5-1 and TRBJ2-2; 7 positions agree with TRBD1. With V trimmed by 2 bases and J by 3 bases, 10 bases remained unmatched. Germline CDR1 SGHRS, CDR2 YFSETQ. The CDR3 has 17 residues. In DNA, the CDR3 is TGCGCCAGCAGCTTAGACCCCGACAGGGCGGACACCGGGGAGCTGTTTTTT. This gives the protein CASSLDPDRADTGELFF.

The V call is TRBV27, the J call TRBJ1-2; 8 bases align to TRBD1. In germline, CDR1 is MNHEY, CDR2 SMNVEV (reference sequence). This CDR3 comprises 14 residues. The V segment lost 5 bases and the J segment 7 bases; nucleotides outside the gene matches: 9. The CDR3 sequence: CASSPSDRDSGYTF. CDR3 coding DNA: TGTGCCAGCAGTCCCTCGGACAGGGACAGTGGCTACACCTTC.

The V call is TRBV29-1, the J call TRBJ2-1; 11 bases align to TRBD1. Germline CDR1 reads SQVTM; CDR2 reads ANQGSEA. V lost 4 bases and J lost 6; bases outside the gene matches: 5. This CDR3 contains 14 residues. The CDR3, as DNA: TGCAGCGTTGCACCCGGGACAGGGGGCAATGAGCAGTTCTTC. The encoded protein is CSVAPGTGGNEQFF.

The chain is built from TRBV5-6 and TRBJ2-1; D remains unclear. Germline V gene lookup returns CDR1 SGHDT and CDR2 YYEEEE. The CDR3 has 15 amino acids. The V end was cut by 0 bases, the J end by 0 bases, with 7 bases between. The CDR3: CASSLVRSSYNEQFF. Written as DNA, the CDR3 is TGTGCCAGCAGCTTGGTACGGAGCTCCTACAATGAGCAGTTCTTC. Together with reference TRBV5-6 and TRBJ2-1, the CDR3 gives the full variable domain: DAGVTQSPTHLIKTRGQQVTLRCSPKSGHDTVSWYQQALGQGPQFIFQYYEEEERQRGNFPDRFSGHQFPNYSSELNVNALLLGDSALYLCASSLVRSSYNEQFFGPGTRLTVL.

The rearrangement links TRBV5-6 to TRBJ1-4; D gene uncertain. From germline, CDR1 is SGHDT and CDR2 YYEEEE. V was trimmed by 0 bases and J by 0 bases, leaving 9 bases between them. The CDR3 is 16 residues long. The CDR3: CASSLDRDATNEKLFF. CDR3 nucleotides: TGTGCCAGCAGCTTGGACAGAGATGCAACTAATGAAAAACTGTTTTTT.

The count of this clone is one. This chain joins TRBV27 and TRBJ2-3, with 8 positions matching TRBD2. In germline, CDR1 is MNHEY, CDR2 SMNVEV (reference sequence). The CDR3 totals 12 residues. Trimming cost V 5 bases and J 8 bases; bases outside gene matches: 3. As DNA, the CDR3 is TGTGCCAGCAGTCCCGGGGGGGGTACGCAGTATTTT. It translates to CASSPGGGTQYF.

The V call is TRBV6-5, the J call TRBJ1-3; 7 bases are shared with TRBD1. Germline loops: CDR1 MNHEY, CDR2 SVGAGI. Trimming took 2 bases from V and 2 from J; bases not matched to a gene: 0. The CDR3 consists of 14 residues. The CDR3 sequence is CASSYQGAGNTIYF. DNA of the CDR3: TGTGCCAGCAGTTACCAGGGGGCTGGAAACACCATATATTTT.